This T cell receptor beta chain is drawn from a study of early stage breast cancer tumors. Study-wide context: Under 10 ER+/PR+/HER2- tumors were invasive ductal; a few were invasive lobular.

Notes on the study in general: Tumors had about 2.5-fold higher T cell density and higher clonality than adjacent normal breast tissue.

A remark on this clone: Its antigen is as yet unknown.

Sequencing used immunoSEQ multiplex PCR; TCRdb keeps in-frame clones, though not all of them. The table shows over 20,000 clones, with 65% to 75% occurring only once. About 20-55 mg of tumor tissue was diced per sample. The CDR3 totals 13 residues. Trimming cost V 3 bases and J 6 bases, with 10 bases left between them. Per germline, CDR1 SGHTA and CDR2 FQGNSA. This TCR was sampled from a person aged 55 to 75 with breast cancer. The sequencing input was breast tumor tissue. The rearrangement joins TRBV7-2 to TRBJ2-3, with D unclear. CDR3 coding DNA: TGTGCCAGCAGCTTTGGCTTCGGGGATACGCAGTATTTT. Protein product: CASSFGFGDTQYF.